The 25 T cell receptor beta chains in this list originate from one sample, sequenced in a study of shared clonotypes between healthy human individuals. Sequencing used immunoSEQ multiplex PCR; TCRdb keeps in-frame clones, though not all of them. Among around 2.1 million clones listed, about 93% were seen once. Naivety among CD8 cells was defined by CD45RO negativity and positive CCR7 selection, thereby excluding terminally differentiated effector memory CD45RA+ cells. Source material: naive CD8+ T cells from PBMCs. The origin of the receptors is a man aged 18 to 29 in good health. Some clones in this sample may be carry-over from other donors' samples.

This sequence joins TRBV27 and TRBJ1-5; D is possibly TRBD1 (5 bases). There are 15 residues in the CDR3. Trimming left V 0 bases short and J 4 bases short, with 10 bases between. Germline assignment: CDR1 MNHEY and CDR2 SMNVEV (reference sequence). The CDR3 DNA sequence: TGTGCCAGCAGTTTATCAAAGCGACAGAATCAGCCCCAGCATTTT. As protein: CASSLSKRQNQPQHF.

V usage is TRBV19 and J usage is TRBJ2-3; TRBD2 agrees at 7 bases. V trimming: 11 bases; J trimming: 6 bases; junction bases outside the gene matches: 17. This CDR3 comprises 15 residues. Germline V gene lookup returns CDR1 LNHDA and CDR2 SQIVND (reference sequence). CDR3 coding DNA: TGTGCCTCTAAGAGGCTGGCGGGAGAGTTGGATACGCAGTATTTT. It encodes CASKRLAGELDTQYF.

This chain connects TRBV2 to TRBJ2-7, with a weak D call TRBD1 (5 bases). CDR1 SNHLY and CDR2 FYNNEI come from the germline V gene. V shed 3 bases and J shed 3 bases, with 9 bases lying between them. The length of the CDR3 is 13 residues. CDR3 bases: TGTGCCAGCAGTGATCAGGGCCACTACGAGCAGTACTTC. The encoded protein is CASSDQGHYEQYF. Looking up the rest from reference TRBV2 and TRBJ2-7 gives the full variable domain: EPEVTQTPSHQVTQMGQEVILRCVPISNHLYFYWYRQILGQKVEFLVSFYNNEISEKSEIFDDQFSVERPDGSNFTLKIRSTKLEDSAMYFCASSDQGHYEQYFGPGTRLTVT.

The V gene is TRBV5-6, the J gene TRBJ2-5, with TRBD1 identical over 8 bases. The assigned J gene may be wrong: the sequence end matches TRBJ2-7 better. The CDR3 runs 15 residues. The V gene's germline CDR1 is SGHDT and CDR2 YYEEEE. CDR3 DNA: TGTGCCAGCAGCTTGGGTGGGACAGGCACCTACGAGCAGTACTTC. It translates to CASSLGGTGTYEQYF.

CDR3 region: CASSKIAGGYMEQYF. In nucleotides, the CDR3 is TGTGCCAGCAGCAAAATAGCGGGAGGATATATGGAGCAGTACTTC. The chain carries TRBV7-2 and TRBJ2-7, with 10 bases fitting TRBD2. The germline CDR1 and CDR2 sequences are SGHTA and FQGNSA. This CDR3 region has 15 residues. V lost 5 bases and J lost 7; bases outside the gene matches: 11.

The chain couples TRBV7-6 to TRBJ2-3; 9 bases match TRBD1. V trimming: 1 base; J trimming: 5 bases; junction bases outside the gene matches: 4. CDR3 length: 15 residues. Germline CDR1 reads SGHVS; CDR2 reads FNYEAQ. The DNA for the CDR3 is TGTGCCAGCAGCTTAGAGAGGGACAGGGTAGATACGCAGTATTTT. Protein sequence: CASSLERDRVDTQYF.

In its sample, this clone was seen once. J is TRBJ2-3 and V is TRBV5-8, with 8 nucleotides matching TRBD1. The CDR3 spans 13 residues. The V and J ends lost 4 bases and 8 bases, in that order; junction bases with no gene match: 6. Germline V lookup: CDR1 SGHTS, CDR2 YDEGEE. CDR3 sequence reads: CASSTRTGITQYF. In DNA form, the CDR3 reads TGTGCCAGCAGCACCAGGACAGGGATTACGCAGTATTTT.

The chain has TRBV27 and TRBJ2-1, with 7 bases aligning to TRBD1. This CDR3 is 18 amino acids long. The germline V gene has CDR1 MNHEY and CDR2 SMNVEV (reference sequence). The V and J ends lost 3 bases and 3 bases, in that order; junction bases with no gene match: 14. The CDR3 DNA reads TGTGCCAGCAGTTTCCGGGACAGCACCGCAGGGGGCTACAATGAGCAGTTCTTC. Protein sequence: CASSFRDSTAGGYNEQFF.

The chain joins TRBV6-4 to TRBJ1-1, with D possibly TRBD1 on 5 matching bases. This CDR3 comprises 12 residues. V was clipped by 6 bases and J by 4 bases, with 9 bases between them. Per germline, CDR1 MRHNA and CDR2 SNTAGT. CDR3 in amino acids: CASRGTGTEAFF. The CDR3 DNA sequence: TGTGCCAGCAGAGGGACGGGCACTGAAGCTTTCTTT.

The DNA for the CDR3 is TGTGCCAGTCAGAGCACAGATACGCAGTATTTT. Encoded protein: CASQSTDTQYF. This chain links TRBV7-9 with TRBJ2-3; unclear D gene. Germline V CDR1 and CDR2: SEHNR, FQNEAQ (reference sequence). Trimming removed 9 bases from V and 0 bases from J, with 4 bases in between. This CDR3 is 11 amino acids long.

This chain links TRBV28 with TRBJ2-3; the match to TRBD1 covers 8 bases. V gave up 4 bases and J gave up 0 bases; unmatched junction bases: 9. There are 17 residues in the CDR3. Germline loops: CDR1 MDHEN, CDR2 SYDVKM. CDR3 DNA sequence: TGTGCCAGCAGTTCAGGGGGCGCGGAGATTAGCACAGATACGCAGTATTTT. It encodes CASSSGGAEISTDTQYF.

About this clone: Other DNA sequences in this sample translate to the same CDR3. The genes are TRBV7-9 and TRBJ2-1, with D maybe TRBD2 (5 bases). In germline, CDR1 is SEHNR, CDR2 FQNEAQ (reference sequence). The CDR3 is made up of 14 amino acids. V lost 2 bases and J 5 bases, leaving 10 bases between the germline ends. This CDR3 is CASSLIAGDNEQFF. The CDR3 DNA is TGTGCCAGCAGCTTAATCGCCGGGGACAATGAGCAGTTCTTC.

The chain combines TRBV6-1 with TRBJ2-7; maybe TRBD2 (6 bases). The CDR3 length is 16 residues. The V end was cut by 3 bases, the J end by 2 bases, with 17 bases between. CDR1 is MNHNS and CDR2 is SASEGT in the germline V gene. The CDR3: CASSEPLAEGTYEQYF. The CDR3 region has the DNA TGTGCCAGCAGTGAGCCCCTGGCGGAGGGAACCTACGAGCAGTACTTC.

CDR3 protein: CSVGTSSSADTQYF. CDR3 coding DNA: TGCAGCGTTGGGACATCGAGTAGCGCAGATACGCAGTATTTT. The chain employs TRBV29-1 and TRBJ2-3, with D perhaps TRBD1 or TRBD2 (5 bases each). The CDR3 extends over 14 amino acids. Germline assignment: CDR1 SQVTM and CDR2 ANQGSEA. The V end was cut by 4 bases, the J end by 4 bases, with 15 bases between.

This clone showed up just a few times. Written as DNA, the CDR3 is TGCAGCGTTTATTCCATCCGGAACACTGAAGCTTTCTTT. This translates into CSVYSIRNTEAFF. The chain carries TRBV29-1 and TRBJ1-1; no definite D call. Germline V gene sequence: CDR1 SQVTM, CDR2 ANQGSEA. V lost 5 bases to trimming and J lost 1 base, with 11 bases between them. This CDR3 spans 13 amino acids.

This clone was picked up one time. The chain is built from TRBV7-9 and TRBJ1-1; no definite D call. The length of the CDR3 is 12 residues. Germline assignment: CDR1 SEHNR and CDR2 FQNEAQ (reference sequence). V gave up 4 bases and J gave up 7 bases, with 10 bases separating them. The CDR3 DNA reads TGTGCCAGCAGCTCTACTCGTTATGAAGCTTTCTTT. It encodes CASSSTRYEAFF.

The V gene is TRBV13, the J gene TRBJ2-2, with D perhaps matching TRBD1 or TRBD2 (5 bases each). V lost 7 bases to trimming and J lost 0 bases, with 15 bases between them. Looked up from germline, CDR1 is PRHDT and CDR2 is FYEKMQ (reference sequence). CDR3 length: 16 residues. The CDR3 DNA reads TGTGCCAGCACCCCGCTGGGGGTCTCGAACACCGGGGAGCTGTTTTTT. Translation gives CASTPLGVSNTGELFF. The full variable domain, completed using reference TRBV13 and TRBJ2-2, is AAGVIQSPRHLIKEKRETATLKCYPIPRHDTVYWYQQGPGQDPQFLISFYEKMQSDKGSIPDRFSAQQFSDYHSELNMSSLELGDSALYFCASTPLGVSNTGELFFGEGSRLTVL.

This rearrangement joins TRBV7-2 to TRBJ2-1; tentative D call: TRBD2 (5 bases). This CDR3 is 14 amino acids long. Germline V gives CDR1 SGHTA, CDR2 FQGNSA. V dropped 7 bases and J dropped 0 bases, with 10 bases sitting between them. CDR3: CASTRRGSYNEQFF. The CDR3 bases are TGTGCCAGCACCCGCCGGGGCTCCTACAATGAGCAGTTCTTC.

The J gene is TRBJ2-5, the V gene TRBV27; D is possibly TRBD1 or TRBD2 (6 bases each). Trimming left V 4 bases short and J 1 base short, with 10 bases between. The germline gives CDR1 MNHEY, CDR2 SMNVEV (reference sequence). CDR3 length: 14 amino acids. The CDR3 DNA reads TGTGCCAGCAGTTCAAGGGGGGTCCAAGAGACCCAGTACTTC. Encoded protein: CASSSRGVQETQYF.

This chain connects TRBV27 to TRBJ2-5; 10 bases are shared with TRBD2. The V segment lost 0 bases and the J segment 4 bases; nucleotides outside the gene matches: 8. CDR1 is MNHEY, CDR2 SMNVEV, per germline (reference sequence). The CDR3 length is 17 residues. This CDR3 reads CASSLSGSGRAIETQYF. The CDR3 region has the DNA TGTGCCAGCAGTTTATCGGGGAGCGGGAGGGCCATAGAGACCCAGTACTTC.

This sequence joins TRBV5-1 and TRBJ1-4, with 7 positions matching TRBD1. V was clipped by 0 bases and J by 3 bases; unmatched bases: 14. This CDR3 is 19 amino acids long. Germline CDR1 SGHRS, CDR2 YFSETQ. CDR3: CASSLAPFISTGANEKLFF. CDR3 in DNA: TGCGCCAGCAGCTTGGCCCCTTTTATCAGTACAGGGGCTAATGAAAAACTGTTTTTT. Together with reference TRBV5-1 and TRBJ1-4, the CDR3 gives the full variable domain: KAGVTQTPRYLIKTRGQQVTLSCSPISGHRSVSWYQQTPGQGLQFLFEYFSETQRNKGNFPGRFSGRQFSNSRSEMNVSTLELGDSALYLCASSLAPFISTGANEKLFFGSGTQLSVL.

The chain couples TRBV28 to TRBJ2-1; maybe TRBD2 (6 bases). The CDR3 length is 14 residues. V shed 3 bases and J shed 6 bases, with 12 bases lying between them. Germline V gene lookup returns CDR1 MDHEN and CDR2 SYDVKM. CDR3 nucleotides: TGTGCCAGCAGTTTCGTTAGCGGATTCAATGAGCAGTTCTTC. It translates to CASSFVSGFNEQFF.

This clone turned up a few times. The genes are TRBV29-1 and TRBJ1-1, with TRBD1 as a possible D gene (5 bases). This CDR3 has 11 residues. V lost 7 bases and J 11 bases, leaving 17 bases between the germline ends. Germline loops: CDR1 SQVTM, CDR2 ANQGSEA. CDR3 bases: TGCAGCGCTACCCTAGGCAGGGATGCTTTCTTT. Translating gives CSATLGRDAFF.

The genes are TRBV6-7 and TRBJ2-7; 8 bases are a match to TRBD2. TRBV6-7 is an ORF for which the function is uncertain. V was pared by 2 bases and J by 3 bases, with 6 bases of the junction left unmatched. The CDR3 sequence is 15 residues long. Here the CDR3 reads CASSYPSGGGYEQYF. In nucleotides, the CDR3 is TGTGCCAGCAGTTACCCGTCGGGGGGGGGCTACGAGCAGTACTTC.

The chain joins TRBV28 to TRBJ2-4, with 7 bases fitting TRBD2. Germline values: CDR1 MDHEN, CDR2 SYDVKM. The CDR3 is made up of 17 amino acids. The V gene end was trimmed by 6 bases and the J gene end by 5 bases; junction bases not matched to a gene: 16. Here the CDR3 DNA reads TGTGCCAGCAGAAAGTCTCTAGCGGCCGAGGGCGAAAACATTCAGTACTTC. Residues: CASRKSLAAEGENIQYF.